A single sample gave rise to the 26 T cell receptor beta chains below, sequenced in a study of blood T cells in healthy people across ages. It was with a sample-barcoded 5' primer and a J-beta primer mix that a second PCR of roughly 7 to 12 cycles was run. TCRdb fed the 5' RACE reads into MiXCR, producing one record per CDR3 protein. The sample has hundreds of thousands of distinct CDR3 sequences; around two fifths are singletons. The source material was blood. The receptor source for this set is a man aged 60 to 75 in good health.

The chain combines TRBV4-1 with TRBJ2-1, with TRBD2 matching 9 bases. This CDR3 spans 16 amino acids. Trimming removed 3 bases from V and 4 bases from J; junction bases left unmatched: 7. Per germline, CDR1 MGHRA and CDR2 YSYEKL. The CDR3 reads CASSHDRLAVYNEQFF. For the CDR3, the DNA is TGCGCCAGCAGCCACGATAGACTAGCGGTTTACAATGAGCAGTTCTTC.

The chain links TRBV5-1 to TRBJ2-3; TRBD2 aligns across 14 bases. V lost 3 bases, J lost 3 bases, and 6 bases stayed unmatched. Germline V CDR1 and CDR2: SGHRS, YFSETQ. CDR3 size: 17 residues. This CDR3 is CASSSRLAGGRTDTQYF. CDR3 nucleotide sequence: TGCGCCAGCAGCTCTCGACTAGCGGGGGGGCGGACAGATACGCAGTATTTT.

V gene TRBV19 combines with J gene TRBJ2-4; D is perhaps TRBD2 (5 bases). The last part of the DNA fits TRBJ2-7 better; the J call may be wrong. The CDR3 has 14 residues. Germline-derived CDR1 and CDR2 are LNHDA and SQIVND (reference sequence). CDR3 bases: TGTGCCAGTAGTAGCGGGCCCCTTACCGACGAGCAGTACTTC. Translating gives CASSSGPLTDEQYF.

A remark on this clonotype: Its ends do not fully match the called genes, so a read error is possible. The CDR3 spells CANSRQAYEQYF. In DNA form, the CDR3 reads TGTGCCAACAGTCGCCAGGCCTACGAGCAGTACTTC. The J gene is TRBJ2-7, the V gene TRBV2; D is undetermined. The CDR3 is made up of 12 amino acids. Germline assignment: CDR1 SNHLY and CDR2 FYNNEI.

J is TRBJ2-1 and V is TRBV20-1; D gene unclear. This CDR3 comprises 17 residues. Looked up from germline, CDR1 is DFQATT and CDR2 is SNEGSKA (reference sequence). Trimming took off 6 bases at V and 0 bases at J, with 21 bases between the two ends. The CDR3 DNA reads TGCAGTGCCCCTACCGGATTCGACGCGAGCTCCTACAATGAGCAGTTCTTC. Translated: CSAPTGFDASSYNEQFF.

The chain employs TRBV6-5 and TRBJ2-3; D perhaps matches TRBD2 (6 bases). The germline V gene encodes CDR1 MNHEY and CDR2 SVGAGI. The CDR3 has 13 residues. V lost 4 bases and J 8 bases, leaving 13 bases between the germline ends. CDR3 protein: CASSSVSGGTQYF. The DNA for the CDR3 is TGTGCCAGCAGTTCCGTTAGCGGTGGTACGCAGTATTTT.

As DNA, the CDR3 is TGTGCCAGCAGTTCCGAAGGGGGGGGGGCCTACAATGAGCAGTTCTTC. It yields the protein CASSSEGGGAYNEQFF. The chain uses TRBV6-4 and TRBJ2-1, with D perhaps matching TRBD2 (7 bases). CDR1 MRHNA and CDR2 SNTAGT come from the germline V gene. The CDR3 consists of 16 residues. V was pared by 5 bases and J by 2 bases, with 16 bases between.

CDR3 sequence reads: CATSPLMMNTEAFF. CDR3 DNA sequence: TGTGCCACCAGTCCGCTGATGATGAACACTGAAGCTTTCTTT. The chain is built from TRBV24-1 and TRBJ1-1; D unresolved. Trimming removed 6 bases at V and 0 bases at J, with 10 bases between. The length of the CDR3 is 14 residues. CDR1 is KGHDR, CDR2 SFDVKD, per germline.

The genes are TRBV9 and TRBJ2-3; 12 bases line up with TRBD2. Germline V gene lookup returns CDR1 SGDLS and CDR2 YYNGEE. The CDR3 length is 16 residues. Unmatched junction bases numbered 5, after V lost 4 bases and J lost 2 bases. The CDR3 DNA reads as TGTGCCAGCAGCTCGGGACTAGCGGGTCTCACAGATACGCAGTATTTT. Translating it yields CASSSGLAGLTDTQYF.

Many counts were recorded for this clonotype. The gene calls are TRBV7-9 and TRBJ2-7; D ambiguous. Trimming took off 1 base at V and 4 bases at J, with 11 bases between the two ends. CDR3 size: 14 residues. Germline V lookup: CDR1 SEHNR, CDR2 FQNEAQ (reference sequence). For the CDR3, the DNA is TGTGCCAGCAGCTTAGTGGACGAGCAGTACGAGCAGTACTTC. It codes for CASSLVDEQYEQYF.

In DNA form, the CDR3 reads TGTGCCTGGAGTGTAGAGGTTGGGACTGGGGCCAACGTCCTGACTTTC. The encoded protein is CAWSVEVGTGANVLTF. The chain employs TRBV30 and TRBJ2-6, with D uncertain. Trimming left V 0 bases short and J 2 bases short, with 11 bases between. The CDR3 runs 16 residues. Germline V gene sequence: CDR1 GTSNPN, CDR2 SVGIG (reference sequence).

A single count supports this clonotype. The chain has TRBV5-6 and TRBJ2-7; weak D call: TRBD2 (7 bases). V lost 3 bases to trimming and J lost 2 bases, with 15 bases between them. Germline CDR1 and CDR2: SGHDT and YYEEEE. The CDR3 length is 15 residues. The CDR3 loop reads CASSSEGGGTYEQYF. CDR3 nucleotides: TGTGCCAGCAGCTCGGAAGGGGGGGGTACCTACGAGCAGTACTTC.

In its sample, this clonotype was seen a few times. The chain has TRBV6-6 and TRBJ2-5; TRBD1 matches 7 bases. This CDR3 is built from 13 residues. V gave up 6 bases and J gave up 3 bases; unmatched junction bases: 4. In germline, CDR1 is MNHNY, CDR2 SVGAGI (reference sequence). CDR3 nucleotides: TGTGCCAGCAGAGACGGACAGGAAGAGACCCAGTACTTC. Encoded protein: CASRDGQEETQYF.

This clonotype was recorded a few times. V usage is TRBV11-2 and J usage is TRBJ1-2; D is unresolved. Germline V gene lookup returns CDR1 SGHAT and CDR2 FQNNGV. CDR3 length equals 13 residues. V was pared by 0 bases and J by 8 bases, with 10 bases between. For the CDR3, the DNA is TGTGCCAGCAGCTTAGATCTTCCGTGGGGCTACACCTTC. Its translation: CASSLDLPWGYTF.

Only a few counts were recorded for this clonotype. An end of the junction differs from the germline gene, which may be a read error. The chain uses TRBV6-5 and TRBJ2-1; tentative D call: TRBD1 (6 bases). The CDR3 spans 15 residues. CDR1 is MNHEY, CDR2 SVGAGI, per germline. CDR3 in amino acids: CASRYYMGATDEQFF. In nucleotides, the CDR3 is TGTGCCAGCAGATACTATATGGGGGCGACGGATGAGCAGTTCTTC.

This chain uses TRBV2 with TRBJ2-3, with TRBD2 matching over 14 bases. The CDR3 contains 16 residues. The germline CDR1 and CDR2 sequences are SNHLY and FYNNEI. V lost 9 bases, J lost 1 base, and 6 bases stayed unmatched. CDR3 in DNA: TGTGCCAGTCTCCAGGGACTAGCGGGGGGCACAGATACGCAGTATTTT. Translating it yields CASLQGLAGGTDTQYF. The variable domain in full, completed from reference TRBV2 and TRBJ2-3, reads EPEVTQTPSHQVTQMGQEVILRCVPISNHLYFYWYRQILGQKVEFLVSFYNNEISEKSEIFDDQFSVERPDGSNFTLKIRSTKLEDSAMYFCASLQGLAGGTDTQYFGPGTRLTVL.

This sequence joins TRBV30 and TRBJ2-1; no definite D call. The J call could be wrong; TRBJ2-7 is a better fit for the DNA end. The CDR3 totals 12 residues. Germline V CDR1 and CDR2: GTSNPN, SVGIG (reference sequence). This CDR3 reads CAWGISYNEQYF. The CDR3 nucleotides read TGTGCCTGGGGGATCTCCTACAATGAGCAGTACTTC.

The V gene is TRBV7-2, the J gene TRBJ1-2; 12 nucleotides match TRBD1. The CDR3 consists of 16 residues. Germline V gene sequence: CDR1 SGHTA, CDR2 FQGNSA. The trim removed 1 base at V and 6 bases at J, leaving 6 bases unmatched. Here the CDR3 reads CASSLVMGQGAHGYTF. DNA for the CDR3: TGTGCCAGCAGCTTAGTTATGGGACAGGGGGCGCATGGCTACACCTTC.

The chain employs TRBV24-1 and TRBJ1-1, with D unclear. V was pared by 7 bases and J by 5 bases, with 13 bases between. The germline gives CDR1 KGHDR, CDR2 SFDVKD. The CDR3 is 13 amino acids. The CDR3 loop is CATRLAGSTEAFF. In nucleotides, the CDR3 is TGTGCCACCAGGCTCGCTGGATCGACTGAAGCTTTCTTT.

This sequence joins TRBV25-1 and TRBJ1-4; no definite D call. Trimming cost V 6 bases and J 5 bases, with 16 bases left between them. Germline values: CDR1 MGHDK, CDR2 SYGVNS. The CDR3 sequence is 15 residues long. The CDR3 DNA reads as TGTGCCAGCAGCGCTACTAAATCCGGGAATGAAAAACTGTTTTTT. Translating it yields CASSATKSGNEKLFF.

This rearrangement joins TRBV28 to TRBJ1-2; no clear D gene. The CDR3 contains 13 residues. Trimming left V 6 bases short and J 1 base short, with 9 bases between. CDR1 and CDR2 (germline): MDHEN, SYDVKM. DNA of the CDR3: TGTGCCAGCAGCATGGGAGTTAACTATGGCTACACCTTC. This translates into CASSMGVNYGYTF.

V usage is TRBV28 and J usage is TRBJ1-2, with TRBD1 as a possible D gene (6 bases). The length of the CDR3 is 15 residues. Germline V gene lookup returns CDR1 MDHEN and CDR2 SYDVKM. The V end was cut by 1 base, the J end by 5 bases, with 14 bases between. This CDR3 reads CASSLSQGSGYGYTF. In DNA, the CDR3 is TGTGCCAGCAGTTTATCACAGGGTTCGGGGTATGGCTACACCTTC.

In its sample, this clonotype was seen a few times. V is TRBV27 and J is TRBJ2-7; D assignment may be TRBD1 or TRBD2 (5 bases each). This CDR3 is built from 16 residues. The germline V and J ends were trimmed by 3 bases and 0 bases, with 15 bases remaining between them. Germline V gene data show CDR1 as MNHEY and CDR2 as SMNVEV (reference sequence). The CDR3 coding sequence is TGTGCCAGCAGTTTGACGCCCGGGGCGAGCTCCTACGAGCAGTACTTC. It translates to CASSLTPGASSYEQYF.

The chain has TRBV6-2 or TRBV6-3 and TRBJ1-2, with D unresolved. CDR3 length: 13 amino acids. The V and J ends lost 4 bases and 8 bases respectively, with 14 bases between them. From germline, CDR1 is MNHEY and CDR2 SVGEGT. The CDR3 sequence is CASSSEPSAGYTF. CDR3 nucleotide sequence: TGTGCCAGCAGTTCTGAGCCTTCCGCGGGCTACACCTTC.

V gene TRBV20-1 combines with J gene TRBJ2-5; D is unclear. V was shortened by 3 bases and J by 4 bases, with 15 bases between the two germline ends. This CDR3 is 14 amino acids long. Germline-derived CDR1 and CDR2 are DFQATT and SNEGSKA (reference sequence). The CDR3 DNA sequence: TGCAGTGCTAGGGTCCTGGGCAAGGCAGAGACCCAGTACTTC. Its translation is CSARVLGKAETQYF.

The rearrangement uses TRBV5-1 and TRBJ2-3; D gene ambiguous. Per germline, CDR1 SGHRS and CDR2 YFSETQ. The CDR3 has 15 residues. V was shortened by 2 bases and J by 0 bases, with 10 bases between the two germline ends. The CDR3, as DNA: TGCGCCAGCAGCTTCGGCAGTTCTAGCACAGATACGCAGTATTTT. As protein: CASSFGSSSTDTQYF. The variable domain in full, with the rest retrieved from reference TRBV5-1 and TRBJ2-3, is KAGVTQTPRYLIKTRGQQVTLSCSPISGHRSVSWYQQTPGQGLQFLFEYFSETQRNKGNFPGRFSGRQFSNSRSEMNVSTLELGDSALYLCASSFGSSSTDTQYFGPGTRLTVL.